The T cell receptor (beta chain) described here comes from a study of blood T cell repertoires in COVID-19. Study in general: Samples taken during acute and convalescent COVID-19 were collected in the United States, Italy and Spain. T cells, B-cell-depleted T cells, or PBMCs supplied cDNA or gDNA.

Looked up from germline, CDR1 is SGHNT and CDR2 is YENEEA. Trimming took 3 bases from V and 10 from J, leaving 16 bases between them. This CDR3 region has 14 residues. Original handling: From reference gene primer amplification, estimates of nucleated cell counts were derived. The repertoire was sequenced with immunoSEQ multiplex PCR; TCRdb's copy has only in-frame clones and lacks some. V and J calls and clone size are copied from that table; D and trimming were computed from the DNA. Of tens of thousands of clones listed, less than 85% are singletons. The receptor was derived from a man aged 70 or older with active or convalescent COVID-19. This chain joins TRBV11-3 and TRBJ2-1; D might be TRBD1 (6 bases). The specimen was peripheral blood. For the CDR3, the DNA is TGTGCCAGCAGCTTTGGGGGCCGACTTGGGGAGCAGTTCTTC. Protein sequence: CASSFGGRLGEQFF.